Sequencing of this T cell receptor beta chain was carried out in a study of CD8+ T cells in alopecia areata. General observations from the study: Numerous expanded lesional clones remained in scalp and blood during tofacitinib.

Sequencing used cDNA as its template, made by extracting RNA and reverse transcribing it. This table comes from immunoSEQ multiplex PCR, and its TCRdb copy is limited to in-frame clones, with some not included. The sample has approximately 150,000 clones, 58% seen once; the top ten hold 16%. V lost 4 bases and J 2 bases, leaving 9 bases between the germline ends. CDR1 and CDR2 (germline): SQVTM, ANQGSEA. The CDR3 consists of 13 residues. The treatment here: oral pan-JAK inhibitor, 5-10 mg twice daily. The table lists this clone with a few counts. Antigen unknown. The sequenced sample was CD4+ T cells sorted from blood, obtained between weeks 55 and 70, from a patient treated with tofacitinib. The sequence was obtained from a human donor with alopecia areata. V is TRBV29-1 and J is TRBJ1-5; D gene ambiguous. The CDR3 region is CSVATSGNQPQHF. The CDR3 nucleotides are TGCAGCGTTGCCACGTCGGGCAATCAGCCCCAGCATTTT. The entire variable domain, with the rest obtained from reference TRBV29-1 and TRBJ1-5, is as follows: SAVISQKPSRDICQRGTSLTIQCQVDSQVTMMFWYRQQPGQSLTLIATANQGSEATYESGFVIDKFPISRPNLTFSTLTVSNMSPEDSSIYLCSVATSGNQPQHFGDGTRLSIL.